The T cell receptor beta chain under discussion was sequenced for a study of cytomegalovirus exposure and HLA in healthy donors. PCR amplification relied on 60 Vbeta primers (plus 13 Jbeta primers). Repertoires were generated with immunoSEQ multiplex PCR, while TCRdb's copy carries only in-frame clones and drops some. The data contain about 180,000 clones, around 76% of them seen just once; the ten biggest clones take up roughly 2.5%. For this clone: Its antigen is not identified.

V was shortened by 5 bases and J by 4 bases, with 20 bases between the two germline ends. The CDR3 is made up of 17 amino acids. Germline V lookup: CDR1 SGHVS, CDR2 FNYEAQ. Study-wide results and limits: In a later analysis, TCR beta V- and J-gene trimming showed a link to a missense DCLRE1C variant.

The source is a woman in her thirties in good health and CMV-seropositive. The source material was PBMCs. The J gene is TRBJ2-2, the V gene TRBV7-6; a weak D match, TRBD1 (7 bases). The CDR3 protein is CASSLKGGGVGTGELFF. The CDR3 coding sequence is TGTGCCAGCAGCCTCAAAGGAGGGGGCGTCGGCACCGGGGAGCTGTTTTTT.